These T cell receptor beta chains were read from a single sample in a study of cytomegalovirus exposure and HLA in healthy donors. Sequencing used immunoSEQ multiplex PCR; TCRdb keeps in-frame clones, though not all of them. The sample gives approximately 290,000 clones, 75% to 90% of which show up once; around 0.33% is in the top ten. Sequencing input: PBMCs. These receptors all stem from a girl aged 2 to 9 in good health and CMV-seronegative. CDR3s leave out the opening cysteine and the closing phenylalanine or tryptophan. Fields, in order: J gene, V gene, CDR3 protein.

TRBJ2-1,TRBV6-1,ASSGDRGRNEQF
TRBJ2-7,TRBV27,ASSPGQDGTYEQY
TRBJ2-7,TRBV30,AWSSGHIGEQY
TRBJ2-7,TRBV9,ASSLGTSGGYEQY
TRBJ2-7,TRBV7-6,ASSLATSGVYEQY
TRBJ2-7,TRBV30,AGGVFSYEQY
TRBJ2-6,TRBV7-9,ASSSLRTGKESGANVLT
TRBJ1-2,TRBV4-1,ASSQRGGDNYGYT
TRBJ2-1,TRBV19,ASSIDAGTGGRYNEQF
TRBJ1-2,TRBV12-5,ASGSSDRANAGYT
TRBJ1-2,TRBV21-1,ASSPQPAGRGAYGYT
TRBJ1-5,TRBV28,ASSLTGLARSQPQH
TRBJ1-2,TRBV5-3,ARSPRQGRYGYT
TRBJ2-2,TRBV9,ASSPPRFTGKLF
TRBJ1-4,TRBV5-1,ASSWGQGGEKLF
TRBJ1-1,TRBV14,ASSWGQNTEAF
TRBJ1-6,TRBV6-6,ASSYPGFSMTPLH
TRBJ1-6,TRBV4-1,ASSQDRATGSPLH
TRBJ2-2,TRBV7-2,ASSLRGRNTGELF
TRBJ1-1,TRBV30,AWSTTGGRNTEAF
TRBJ1-2,TRBV30,AWSQEGPYGYT
TRBJ2-5,TRBV11-2,ASSLSVAVTETQY
TRBJ1-1,TRBV29-1,SALGRLQDGTGDTEAF
TRBJ1-4,TRBV15,ATSREPAGGEKLF
TRBJ1-2,TRBV6-4,ASSGRGYVGYGYT
TRBJ2-7,TRBV6-1,ASSDRAPYEQY
TRBJ2-7,TRBV4-2,ASSQDLGSGSSYEQY
TRBJ2-1,TRBV4-2,ASSQTKTLAGGLGEQF
TRBJ2-7,TRBV28,APVGAAGEQY
TRBJ1-2,TRBV7-9,ASSPKQGHGYT
TRBJ2-7,TRBV2,ASYAAFGGEQY
.,TRBV29-1,SVEASGGSYEQY
TRBJ1-5,TRBV9,ASSAGTGANQPQH
TRBJ1-5,TRBV28,ASSSDPVGNQPQH
TRBJ1-2,TRBV27,ASSFGGNYGYT
TRBJ2-7,TRBV5-1,ASSLVGQTYEQY
TRBJ2-7,TRBV19,ASSSGTGRYEQY